This record concerns one T cell receptor beta chain sequence. The antigen remains unidentified. The record originates from a study of human T cells and chemical hapten exposure. The wider study: Small differences in pooled library volume mainly drove the variation in TCR yields per sample.

Time point described: patch test 1, 2 weeks after DPC sensitization. As for treatment: therapeutic diphenylcyclopropenone sensitization with weekly scalp DPC. Authors' analysis steps: Sample-level TCR yields exhibited a median of around 90,000, with a range of roughly 23,224 to 750,000. TCRdb reanalysed the RACE reads using MiXCR and keeps one entry per CDR3 protein. The V and J calls, along with clone size, are taken from TCRdb and not from the paper's own processing. Of 300,000 to 450,000 distinct CDR3 sequences listed, more than 4.5% were seen once; the top ten hold 2% to 2.5%. Study conclusions and caveats: Alopecia affecting every donor means their immune response may not match healthy people's.

The sequencing here drew on whole blood, taken in connection with sensitization to the hapten diphenylcyclopropenone (DPC). The origin of this receptor is a woman aged 45-65 years with alopecia areata. Some clones in this sample may be carry-over from other donors' samples.

CDR3: CASIRDRGSDTQYF. CDR3 DNA sequence: TGTGCCAGCATCCGGGACAGGGGGTCAGATACGCAGTATTTT. The rearrangement uses TRBV2 and TRBJ2-3; 11 nucleotides align to TRBD1. V trimming: 7 bases; J trimming: 4 bases; junction bases outside the gene matches: 4. Germline CDR1 SNHLY, CDR2 FYNNEI. The CDR3 is 14 amino acids.